Listed below are T cell receptor beta chains from one sample, sequenced in a study of CD8+CD57+ T cells in acquired aplastic anemia. MiXCR, run by TCRdb on the reads, gives a single entry per CDR3 protein. The sample carries a few hundred thousand distinct CDR3 sequences, around 50% recorded once. Sequenced: sorted CD4+, CD8+, or CD8+CD57+ T cells (not recorded which) from PBMCs. The receptors were gathered from a human donor with aplastic anemia. Both conserved end residues are part of each CDR3. Each record gives: J gene, clone size, V gene, D gene, CDR3 DNA, CDR3 protein. The D gene is left open where the match is weak. Rows may omit the clone size; those that give it use once, few, many or a size class.

J gene: TRBJ1-2; clone size: many; V gene: TRBV20-1; D gene: TRBD1; CDR3 DNA: TGCAGTGCTAGAGGACAGGGGGGAGGCTACACCTTC; CDR3 protein: CSARGQGGGYTF
J gene: TRBJ1-5; clone size: -; V gene: TRBV9; D gene: -; CDR3 DNA: TGTGCCAGCAGCGTAGGGGGAGTTAACCAGCCCCAGCATTTT; CDR3 protein: CASSVGGVNQPQHF
J gene: TRBJ1-2; clone size: -; V gene: TRBV6-1; D gene: -; CDR3 DNA: TGTGCCAGCAGTGAAGGGGTATCGGGGAACTATGGCTACACCTTC; CDR3 protein: CASSEGVSGNYGYTF
J gene: TRBJ1-6; clone size: -; V gene: TRBV9; D gene: -; CDR3 DNA: TGTGCCAGCAGCGACCGGGACTCACCGATTTCACCCCTCCACTTT; CDR3 protein: CASSDRDSPISPLHF
J gene: TRBJ2-5; clone size: -; V gene: TRBV5-1; D gene: -; CDR3 DNA: TGCGCCAGCAGCTCGACCCCTACAGTGCCCAGGACCCAGTACTTC; CDR3 protein: CASSSTPTVPRTQYF
J gene: TRBJ1-5; clone size: once; V gene: TRBV5-1; D gene: TRBD1; CDR3 DNA: TGCGCCACCTCGGAAGGGGGCGACTTTTATAGCAATCAGCCCCAGCATTTT; CDR3 protein: CATSEGGDFYSNQPQHF
J gene: TRBJ2-3; clone size: -; V gene: TRBV10-3; D gene: -; CDR3 DNA: TGTGCCATCAGTGAAACGGGGACACCTACAGATACGCAGTATTTT; CDR3 protein: CAISETGTPTDTQYF
J gene: TRBJ2-7; clone size: many; V gene: TRBV5-1; D gene: TRBD2; CDR3 DNA: TGCGCCAGCAGCCCGGGGGGGGGACTAGCGGGGCCTTCCTACGAGCAGTACTTC; CDR3 protein: CASSPGGGLAGPSYEQYF
J gene: TRBJ1-5; clone size: many; V gene: TRBV2; D gene: TRBD1; CDR3 DNA: TGTGCCAGCAGTGTAGATCAGGGGGCAAATCAGCCCCAGCATTTT; CDR3 protein: CASSVDQGANQPQHF
J gene: TRBJ1-1; clone size: -; V gene: TRBV24-1; D gene: -; CDR3 DNA: TGTGCCACCAGTGATGGCAGTGAAGCTTTCTTT; CDR3 protein: CATSDGSEAFF
J gene: TRBJ2-7; clone size: -; V gene: TRBV20-1; D gene: TRBD2; CDR3 DNA: TGCAGTGCTATCAGCGGGATTGCACCTCCGTGCTCCTACGAGCAGTACTTC; CDR3 protein: CSAISGIAPPCSYEQYF
J gene: TRBJ2-7; clone size: few; V gene: TRBV5-1; D gene: -; CDR3 DNA: TGCGCCAGCAGCCAAACGACGACAGGCCTTTACGAGCAGTACTTC; CDR3 protein: CASSQTTTGLYEQYF
J gene: TRBJ2-1; clone size: -; V gene: TRBV27; D gene: -; CDR3 DNA: TGTGCCAGCAGTTTACCCCTAGGCTCCTACAATGAGCAGTTCTTC; CDR3 protein: CASSLPLGSYNEQFF
J gene: TRBJ2-7; clone size: few; V gene: TRBV20-1; D gene: -; CDR3 DNA: TGCAGTGCTAGAGGGTCCTTGACTAGTGGTGCTTACGAGCAGTACTTC; CDR3 protein: CSARGSLTSGAYEQYF
J gene: TRBJ1-6; clone size: many; V gene: TRBV5-6; D gene: -; CDR3 DNA: TGTGCCAGCAGCTTTTTGGGAGAAGGCTATAATTCACCCCTCCACTTT; CDR3 protein: CASSFLGEGYNSPLHF
J gene: TRBJ2-7; clone size: many; V gene: TRBV19; D gene: TRBD1; CDR3 DNA: TGTGCCAGTGCCTCGGGACAGGGATTTTCCTACGAGCAGTACTTC; CDR3 protein: CASASGQGFSYEQYF
J gene: TRBJ1-1; clone size: -; V gene: TRBV19; D gene: -; CDR3 DNA: TGTGCCAGTAGTGAAGGGGGGAGCCCTGAAGCTTTCTTT; CDR3 protein: CASSEGGSPEAFF
J gene: TRBJ1-2; clone size: many; V gene: TRBV3-1; D gene: -; CDR3 DNA: TGTGCCAGCAGCCCCCAGGGCCGCTATGGCTACACCTTC; CDR3 protein: CASSPQGRYGYTF
J gene: TRBJ1-1; clone size: -; V gene: TRBV12-3/TRBV12-4; D gene: -; CDR3 DNA: TGTGCCAGCAGTCCTTTCCGGGACGGAGGATCGAACACTGAAGCTTTCTTT; CDR3 protein: CASSPFRDGGSNTEAFF